This T cell receptor (beta chain) derives from a study of cytomegalovirus exposure and HLA in healthy donors. The sample holds a few counts of this clone. It was with 60 Vbeta and 13 Jbeta primers that the PCR ran. Produced via immunoSEQ multiplex PCR; TCRdb's table is partial and in-frame only. The sample records roughly 100,000 clones, 60% to 85% being singletons. Trimming left V 6 bases short and J 6 bases short, with 20 bases between. CDR1 and CDR2 from the germline V gene are MNHNY and SVGAGI (reference sequence). This CDR3 has 15 residues. Material: PBMCs. V gene TRBV6-6 combines with J gene TRBJ1-1; perhaps TRBD1 as D (6 bases). This clonotype was sampled from a middle-aged woman in good health and CMV-seronegative. The CDR3 sequence: CASRPRGPGVPEAFF. The CDR3, as DNA: TGTGCCAGCAGACCCAGGGGCCCCGGGGTGCCTGAAGCTTTCTTT.